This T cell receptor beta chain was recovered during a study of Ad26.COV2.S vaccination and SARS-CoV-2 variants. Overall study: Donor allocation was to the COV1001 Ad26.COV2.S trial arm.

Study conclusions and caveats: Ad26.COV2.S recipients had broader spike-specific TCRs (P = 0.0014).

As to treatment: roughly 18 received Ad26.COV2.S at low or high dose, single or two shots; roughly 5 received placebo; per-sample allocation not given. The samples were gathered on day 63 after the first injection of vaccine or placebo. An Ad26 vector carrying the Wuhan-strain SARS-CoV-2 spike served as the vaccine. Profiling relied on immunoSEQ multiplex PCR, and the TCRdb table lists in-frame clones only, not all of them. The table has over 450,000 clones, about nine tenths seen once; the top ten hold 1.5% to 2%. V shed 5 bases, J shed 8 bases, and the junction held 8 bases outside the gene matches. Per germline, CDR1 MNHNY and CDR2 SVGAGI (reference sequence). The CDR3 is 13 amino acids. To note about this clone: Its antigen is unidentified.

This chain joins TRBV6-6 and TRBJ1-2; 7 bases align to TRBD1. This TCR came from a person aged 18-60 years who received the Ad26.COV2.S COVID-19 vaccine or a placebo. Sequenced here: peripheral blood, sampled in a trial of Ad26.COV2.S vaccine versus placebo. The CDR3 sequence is CASSPTGPGGYTF. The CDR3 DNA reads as TGTGCCAGCAGTCCGACAGGGCCTGGAGGCTACACCTTC.